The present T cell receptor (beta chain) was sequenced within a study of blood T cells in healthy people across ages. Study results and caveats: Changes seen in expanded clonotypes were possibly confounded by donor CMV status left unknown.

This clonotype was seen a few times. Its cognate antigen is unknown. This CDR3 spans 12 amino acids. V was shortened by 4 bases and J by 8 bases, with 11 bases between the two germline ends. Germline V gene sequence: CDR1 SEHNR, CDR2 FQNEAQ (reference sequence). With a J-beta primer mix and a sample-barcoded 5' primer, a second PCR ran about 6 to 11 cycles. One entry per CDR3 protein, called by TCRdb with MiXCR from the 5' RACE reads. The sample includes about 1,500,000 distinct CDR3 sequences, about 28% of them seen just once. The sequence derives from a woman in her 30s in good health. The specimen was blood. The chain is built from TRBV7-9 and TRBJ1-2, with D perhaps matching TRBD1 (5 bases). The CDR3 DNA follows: TGTGCCAGCAGCTCGGGGCCGATAGGCTACACCTTC. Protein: CASSSGPIGYTF.